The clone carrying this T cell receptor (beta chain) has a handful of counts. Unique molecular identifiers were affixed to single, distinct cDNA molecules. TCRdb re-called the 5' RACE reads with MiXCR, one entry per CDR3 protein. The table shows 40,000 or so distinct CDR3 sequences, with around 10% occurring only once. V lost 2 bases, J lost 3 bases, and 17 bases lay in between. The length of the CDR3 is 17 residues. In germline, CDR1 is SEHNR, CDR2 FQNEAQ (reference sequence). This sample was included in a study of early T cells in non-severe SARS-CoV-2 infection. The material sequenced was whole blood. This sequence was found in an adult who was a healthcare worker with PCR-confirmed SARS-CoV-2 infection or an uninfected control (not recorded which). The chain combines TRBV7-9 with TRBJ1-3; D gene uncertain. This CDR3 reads CASSLTSGLVDGNTIYF. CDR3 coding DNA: TGTGCCAGCAGCTTAACGTCCGGCTTGGTCGATGGAAACACCATATATTTT.